These 15 T cell receptor beta chains came from one sample sequenced in a study of T cell changes during pregnancy in multiple sclerosis. The method was immunoSEQ multiplex PCR; TCRdb's version includes in-frame clones alone and lacks a portion of them. The table lists tens of thousands of clones, 85% to 95% of them singletons. Sequencing was performed on CD4+ T cells from peripheral blood mononuclear cells, taken in the second trimester of pregnancy. The receptors here all came from a female donor in good health, enrolled as a control in a pregnancy study.

The chain combines TRBV28 with TRBJ1-2; D gene unclear. The CDR3 has 13 residues. From germline, CDR1 is MDHEN and CDR2 SYDVKM. Trimming cost V 3 bases and J 1 base, with 6 bases left between them. Written as DNA, the CDR3 is TGTGCCAGCAGTTTCCGGGGTAACTATGGCTACACCTTC. This codes for CASSFRGNYGYTF.

V gene TRBV10-1 combines with J gene TRBJ1-1; 9 nucleotides agree with TRBD1. Trimming at V came to 4 bases and at J to 1 base, leaving 1 base not matched to a gene. The CDR3 sequence is 14 residues long. The germline gives CDR1 WNHNN, CDR2 SYGVQD (reference sequence). The CDR3 loop is CASSGDRANTEAFF. The CDR3 bases are TGCGCCAGCAGTGGGGACAGGGCGAACACTGAAGCTTTCTTT.

The V and J genes are TRBV5-1 and TRBJ1-4; possible D gene TRBD1, 5 bases. From germline, CDR1 is SGHRS and CDR2 YFSETQ. This CDR3 contains 14 residues. V shed 2 bases and J shed 4 bases, with 9 bases lying between them. CDR3 amino acids: CASSFDRNNEKLFF. The DNA of the CDR3 is TGCGCCAGCAGCTTTGACAGAAATAATGAAAAACTGTTTTTT.

The CDR3 region is CASSMGRGRTYNSPLHF. In DNA form, the CDR3 reads TGTGCCAGTAGTATGGGTCGCGGCAGAACCTATAATTCACCCCTCCACTTT. The rearrangement uses TRBV19 and TRBJ1-6; D is unclear. The CDR3 covers 17 residues. With 3 bases removed from V and 2 bases from J, the gap between germline ends came to 14 bases. Germline V gene lookup returns CDR1 LNHDA and CDR2 SQIVND (reference sequence).

V is TRBV27 and J is TRBJ1-6; the match to TRBD1 covers 7 bases. The CDR3 totals 15 residues. Germline V gene sequence: CDR1 MNHEY, CDR2 SMNVEV (reference sequence). V shed 4 bases and J 9 bases; nucleotides not matched to a gene: 9. The CDR3: CASSYEQGSRSPLHF. The CDR3 nucleotides are TGTGCCAGCAGTTACGAACAGGGGTCACGTTCACCCCTCCACTTT.

This rearrangement joins TRBV28 to TRBJ1-5; D uncertain. V lost 3 bases to trimming and J lost 2 bases, with 8 bases between them. CDR3 length equals 14 residues. CDR1 is MDHEN and CDR2 is SYDVKM in the germline V gene. The CDR3 DNA sequence: TGTGCCAGCAGTTTCTCCACAGGCAATCAGCCCCAGCATTTT. This codes for CASSFSTGNQPQHF.

This clone was seen a single time. J is TRBJ2-1 and V is TRBV7-3, with D unresolved. The CDR3 is made up of 14 amino acids. Germline V gene lookup returns CDR1 SGHTA and CDR2 FQGTGA. The V end lost 2 bases, the J end lost 5 bases, and 10 bases lay between the germline ends. The DNA of the CDR3 is TGTGCCAGCAGCTTATATCTAGAGGACAATGAGCAGTTCTTC. It specifies CASSLYLEDNEQFF. Supplemented by reference TRBV7-3 and TRBJ2-1, the full variable domain reads GAGVSQTPSNKVTEKGKYVELRCDPISGHTALYWYRQSLGQGPEFLIYFQGTGAADDSGLPNDRFFAVRPEGSVSTLKIQRTERGDSAVYLCASSLYLEDNEQFFGPGTRLTVL.

J is TRBJ1-3 and V is TRBV4-1; 9 nucleotides match TRBD1. Germline assignment: CDR1 MGHRA and CDR2 YSYEKL. With 0 bases clipped from V and 2 bases from J, the junction kept 17 bases outside the gene matches. This CDR3 contains 21 residues. The CDR3 DNA is TGCGCCAGCAGCCAAGAATTTTGGCGGGACAGGGCTTTATGGACTGGAAACACCATATATTTT. Its protein product is CASSQEFWRDRALWTGNTIYF.

This chain uses TRBV29-1 with TRBJ2-1, with 10 nucleotides matching TRBD2. CDR1 is SQVTM, CDR2 ANQGSEA, per germline. The CDR3 contains 14 residues. V lost 7 bases and J lost 4; bases outside the gene matches: 7. The CDR3 sequence: CSGKGTSVYNEQFF. In DNA, the CDR3 is TGCAGCGGCAAAGGGACTAGCGTGTACAATGAGCAGTTCTTC.

V usage is TRBV28 and J usage is TRBJ2-5, with D unresolved. The CDR3 is 11 residues long. Germline V gene data show CDR1 as MDHEN and CDR2 as SYDVKM. V was cut by 4 bases and J by 8 bases, with 8 bases left in between. This chain's CDR3 is CASSSTFTQYF. CDR3 bases: TGTGCCAGCAGTTCTACGTTCACCCAGTACTTC.

The chain is built from TRBV27 and TRBJ1-6; D is ambiguous. V was pared by 5 bases and J by 2 bases, with 13 bases between. CDR3 length: 16 residues. The germline V gene encodes CDR1 MNHEY and CDR2 SMNVEV (reference sequence). CDR3 region: CASSLVGGTYNSPLHF. The CDR3 DNA sequence: TGTGCCAGCAGTCTAGTCGGAGGGACCTATAATTCACCCCTCCACTTT.

The chain carries TRBV7-2 and TRBJ1-1; tentatively, D is TRBD1 (6 bases). CDR1 SGHTA and CDR2 FQGNSA come from the germline V gene. V lost 5 bases, J lost 0 bases, and 13 bases lay in between. CDR3 length equals 15 residues. The CDR3, as DNA: TGTGCCAGCAGCACGGACAGACTAATGAACACTGAAGCTTTCTTT. Protein sequence: CASSTDRLMNTEAFF.

The genes are TRBV5-4 and TRBJ2-5; the match to TRBD2 covers 7 bases. The CDR3 consists of 14 residues. Trimming took 2 bases from V and 2 from J; bases not matched to a gene: 3. Germline V lookup: CDR1 SGHNT, CDR2 YYREEE (reference sequence). Here the CDR3 DNA reads TGTGCCAGCAGCTTCCCGGGACTACAAGAGACCCAGTACTTC. This gives the protein CASSFPGLQETQYF.

This clone was observed a handful of times. The chain is built from TRBV11-2 and TRBJ2-7, with 10 nucleotides matching TRBD1. Germline V gene lookup returns CDR1 SGHAT and CDR2 FQNNGV. The CDR3 is 16 amino acids. Trimming took 5 bases from V and 1 from J; bases not matched to a gene: 8. The CDR3, as DNA: TGTGCCAGCAGCGATCCGGGACAGGGGATGTCCTACGAGCAGTACTTC. Protein sequence: CASSDPGQGMSYEQYF.

This clone was counted between two and nine times. V and J are TRBV7-3 and TRBJ1-1; D unresolved. Germline lookup yields CDR1 SGHTA and CDR2 FQGTGA. Deletions cut 5 bases from V and 4 bases from J, with 11 bases between. The CDR3 extends over 13 amino acids. CDR3 bases: TGTGCCAGCAGCCCCGGGAGGCCCACTGAAGCTTTCTTT. This translates into CASSPGRPTEAFF.